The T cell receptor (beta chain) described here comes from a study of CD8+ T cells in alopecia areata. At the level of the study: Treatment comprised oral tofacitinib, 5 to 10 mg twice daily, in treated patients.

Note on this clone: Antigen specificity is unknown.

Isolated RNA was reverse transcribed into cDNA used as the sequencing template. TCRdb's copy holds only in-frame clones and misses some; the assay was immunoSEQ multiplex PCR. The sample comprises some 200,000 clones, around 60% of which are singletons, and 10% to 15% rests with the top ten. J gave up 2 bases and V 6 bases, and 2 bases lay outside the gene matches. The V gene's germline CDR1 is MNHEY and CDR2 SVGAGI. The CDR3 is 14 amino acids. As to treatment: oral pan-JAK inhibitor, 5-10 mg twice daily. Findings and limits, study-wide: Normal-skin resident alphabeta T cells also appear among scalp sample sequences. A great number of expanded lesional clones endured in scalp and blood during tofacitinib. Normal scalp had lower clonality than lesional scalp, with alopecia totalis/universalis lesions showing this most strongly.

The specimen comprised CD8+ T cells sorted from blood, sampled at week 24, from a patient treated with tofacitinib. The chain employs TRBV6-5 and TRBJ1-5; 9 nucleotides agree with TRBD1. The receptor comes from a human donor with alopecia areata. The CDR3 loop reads CASRQGAGNQPQHF. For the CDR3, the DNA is TGTGCCAGCAGACAGGGGGCAGGCAATCAGCCCCAGCATTTT.